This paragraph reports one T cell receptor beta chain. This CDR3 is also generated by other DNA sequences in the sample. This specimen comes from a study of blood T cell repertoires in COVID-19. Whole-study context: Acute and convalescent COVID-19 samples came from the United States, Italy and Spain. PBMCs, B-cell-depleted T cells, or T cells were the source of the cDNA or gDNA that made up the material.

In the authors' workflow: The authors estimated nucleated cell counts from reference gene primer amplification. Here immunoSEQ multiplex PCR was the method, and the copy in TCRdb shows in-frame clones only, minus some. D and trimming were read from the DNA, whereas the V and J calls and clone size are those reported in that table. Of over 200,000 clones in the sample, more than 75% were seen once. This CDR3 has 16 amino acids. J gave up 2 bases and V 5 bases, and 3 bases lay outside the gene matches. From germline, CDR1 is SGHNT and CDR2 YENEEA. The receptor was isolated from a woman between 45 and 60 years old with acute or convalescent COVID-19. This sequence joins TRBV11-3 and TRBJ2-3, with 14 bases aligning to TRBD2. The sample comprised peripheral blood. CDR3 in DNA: TGTGCCAGCAGCCCGGGACTAGCGGGGGTCACAGATACGCAGTATTTT. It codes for CASSPGLAGVTDTQYF. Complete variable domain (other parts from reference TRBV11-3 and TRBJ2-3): EAGVVQSPRYKIIEKKQPVAFWCNPISGHNTLYWYLQNLGQGPELLIRYENEEAVDDSQLPKDRFSAERLKGVDSTLKIQPAELGDSAVYLCASSPGLAGVTDTQYFGPGTRLTVL.